This TCR beta chain was retrieved from a study of blood T cell repertoires in COVID-19. The CDR3 loop spans 16 amino acids. Per the germline V gene, CDR1 is LGHNA and CDR2 is YNFKEQ. V lost 0 bases, J lost 8 bases, and 10 bases stayed unmatched. TCRdb's copy holds only in-frame clones and misses some; the assay was immunoSEQ multiplex PCR. The sample consists of approximately 500,000 clones, roughly nine tenths of them appearing once. The clonotype was recovered from a man between 18 and 29 years old with COVID-19, enrolled during active disease. V and J are TRBV4-2 and TRBJ1-2, with 9 nucleotides matching TRBD1. Sample: peripheral blood. CDR3 in amino acids: CASSQEVGTGLYGYTF. For the CDR3, the DNA is TGTGCCAGCAGCCAAGAGGTCGGGACAGGGTTATACGGCTACACCTTC.